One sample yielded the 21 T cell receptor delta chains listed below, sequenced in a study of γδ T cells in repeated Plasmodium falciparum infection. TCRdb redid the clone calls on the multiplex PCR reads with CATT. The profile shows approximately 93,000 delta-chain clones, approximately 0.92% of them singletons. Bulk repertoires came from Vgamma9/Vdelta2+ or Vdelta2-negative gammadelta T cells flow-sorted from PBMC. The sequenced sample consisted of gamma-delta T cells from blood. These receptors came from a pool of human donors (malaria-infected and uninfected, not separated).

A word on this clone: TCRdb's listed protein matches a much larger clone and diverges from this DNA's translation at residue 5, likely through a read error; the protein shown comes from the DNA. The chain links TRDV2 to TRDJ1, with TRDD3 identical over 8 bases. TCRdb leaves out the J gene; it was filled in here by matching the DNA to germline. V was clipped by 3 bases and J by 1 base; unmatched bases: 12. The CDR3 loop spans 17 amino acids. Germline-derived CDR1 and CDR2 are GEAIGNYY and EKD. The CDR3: CACDSALLGVITDKLIF. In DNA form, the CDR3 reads TGTGCCTGTGACTCGGCGCTACTGGGGGTTATCACCGATAAACTCATCTTT.

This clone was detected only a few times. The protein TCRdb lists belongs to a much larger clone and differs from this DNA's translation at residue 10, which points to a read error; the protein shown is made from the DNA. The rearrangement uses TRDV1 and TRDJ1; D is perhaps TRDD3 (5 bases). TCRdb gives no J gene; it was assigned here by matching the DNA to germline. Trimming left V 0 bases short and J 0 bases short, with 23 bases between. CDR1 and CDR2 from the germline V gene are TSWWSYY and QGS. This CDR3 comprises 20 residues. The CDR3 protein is CALGELEAVVGGLYTDKLIF. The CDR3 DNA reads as TGTGCTCTTGGGGAACTTGAGGCCGTTGTAGGGGGTCTATACACCGATAAACTCATCTTT.

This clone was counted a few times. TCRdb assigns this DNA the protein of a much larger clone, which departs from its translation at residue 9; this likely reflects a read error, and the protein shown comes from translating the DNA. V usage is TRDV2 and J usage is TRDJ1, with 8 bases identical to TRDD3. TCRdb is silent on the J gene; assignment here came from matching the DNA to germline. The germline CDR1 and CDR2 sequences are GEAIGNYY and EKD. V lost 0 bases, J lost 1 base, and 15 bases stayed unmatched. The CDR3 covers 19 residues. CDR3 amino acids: CACDTVMGIGGFATDKLIF. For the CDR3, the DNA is TGTGCCTGTGACACCGTCATGGGGATTGGGGGATTCGCCACCGATAAACTCATCTTT.

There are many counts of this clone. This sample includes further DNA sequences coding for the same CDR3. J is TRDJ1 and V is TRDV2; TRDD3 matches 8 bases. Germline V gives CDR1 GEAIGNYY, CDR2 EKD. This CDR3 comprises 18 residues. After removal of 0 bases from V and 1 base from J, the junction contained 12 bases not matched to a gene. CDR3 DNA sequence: TGTGCCTGTGACACCGTTTCTGGGGGAGACCGACTCACCGATAAACTCATCTTT. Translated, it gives CACDTVSGGDRLTDKLIF.

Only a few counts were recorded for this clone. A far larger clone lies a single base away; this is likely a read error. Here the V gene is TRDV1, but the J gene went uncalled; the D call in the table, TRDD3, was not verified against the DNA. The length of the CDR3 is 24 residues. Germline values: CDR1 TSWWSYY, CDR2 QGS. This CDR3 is CALGAIFPIYGLTWGIHIGSGLIF. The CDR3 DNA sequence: TGTGCTCTTGGGGCGATTTTTCCTATTTACGGCCTTACCTGGGGGATACACATCGGGTCGGGTCTCATCTTT.

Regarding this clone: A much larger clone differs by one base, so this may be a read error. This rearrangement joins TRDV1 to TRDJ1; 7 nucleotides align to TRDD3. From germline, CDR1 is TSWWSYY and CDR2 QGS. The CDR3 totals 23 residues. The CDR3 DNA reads TGTGCTCTTGGGTTCTGGCCTTCTCCTCATACTGGGGCCATCGGCCCCTCCACCGATAAACTCACCTTT. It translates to CALGFWPSPHTGAIGPSTDKLTF.

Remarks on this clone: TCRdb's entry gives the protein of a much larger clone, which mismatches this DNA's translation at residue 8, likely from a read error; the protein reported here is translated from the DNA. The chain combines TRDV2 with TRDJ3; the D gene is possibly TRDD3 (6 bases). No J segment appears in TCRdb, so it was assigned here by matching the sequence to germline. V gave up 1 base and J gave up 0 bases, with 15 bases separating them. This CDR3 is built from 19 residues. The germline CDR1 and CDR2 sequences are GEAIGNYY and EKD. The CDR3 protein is CACDTGGPRGSWDTRQMFF. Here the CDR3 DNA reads TGTGCCTGTGACACTGGGGGCCCGAGGGGCTCCTGGGACACCCGACAGATGTTTTTC.

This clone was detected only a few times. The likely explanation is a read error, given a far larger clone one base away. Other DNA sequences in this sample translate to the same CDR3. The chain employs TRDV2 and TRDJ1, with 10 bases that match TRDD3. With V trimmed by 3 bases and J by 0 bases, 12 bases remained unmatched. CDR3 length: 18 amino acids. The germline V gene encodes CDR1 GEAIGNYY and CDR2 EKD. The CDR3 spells CACDPVLGDTTYTDKLIF. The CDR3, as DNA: TGTGCCTGTGACCCGGTATTGGGGGATACTACTTACACCGATAAACTCATCTTT.

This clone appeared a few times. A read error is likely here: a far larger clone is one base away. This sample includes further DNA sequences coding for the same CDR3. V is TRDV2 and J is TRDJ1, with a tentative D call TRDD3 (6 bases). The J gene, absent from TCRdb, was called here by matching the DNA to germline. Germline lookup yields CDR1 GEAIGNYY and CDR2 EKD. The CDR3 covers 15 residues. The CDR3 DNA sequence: TGTGCCTGTGACACCGGGGGAACGGGCACCGACAAACTCATCTTT. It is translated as CACDTGGTGTDKLIF.

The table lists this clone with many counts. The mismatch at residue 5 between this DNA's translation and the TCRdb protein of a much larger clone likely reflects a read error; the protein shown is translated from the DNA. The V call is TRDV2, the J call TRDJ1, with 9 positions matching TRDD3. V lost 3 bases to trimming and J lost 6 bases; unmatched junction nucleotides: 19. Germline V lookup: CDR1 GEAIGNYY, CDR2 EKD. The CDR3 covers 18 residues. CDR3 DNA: TGTGCCTGTGACGCCGGCTACTGGGGGACGCTCCTGACCAATAAACTCATCTTT. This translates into CACDAGYWGTLLTNKLIF.

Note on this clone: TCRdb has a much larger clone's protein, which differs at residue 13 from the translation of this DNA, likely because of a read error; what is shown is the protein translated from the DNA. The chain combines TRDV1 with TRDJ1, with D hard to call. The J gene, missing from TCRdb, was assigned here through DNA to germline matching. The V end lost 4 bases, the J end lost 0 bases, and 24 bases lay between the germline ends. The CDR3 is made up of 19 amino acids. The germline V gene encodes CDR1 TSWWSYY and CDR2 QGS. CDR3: CALGVPSLRSNEHTDKLIF. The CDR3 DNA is TGTGCTCTTGGGGTCCCGAGTCTCCGATCAAATGAGCACACCGATAAACTCATCTTT.

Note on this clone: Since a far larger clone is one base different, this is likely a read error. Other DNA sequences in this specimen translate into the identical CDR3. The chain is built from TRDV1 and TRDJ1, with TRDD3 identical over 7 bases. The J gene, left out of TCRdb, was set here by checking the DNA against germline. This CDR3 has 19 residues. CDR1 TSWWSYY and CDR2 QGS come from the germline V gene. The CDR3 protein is CALGEKSPPPHWGLGGLIF. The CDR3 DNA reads TGTGCTCTCGGGGAAAAGTCTCCCCCCCCGCACTGGGGTTTAGGGGGACTCATCTTT.

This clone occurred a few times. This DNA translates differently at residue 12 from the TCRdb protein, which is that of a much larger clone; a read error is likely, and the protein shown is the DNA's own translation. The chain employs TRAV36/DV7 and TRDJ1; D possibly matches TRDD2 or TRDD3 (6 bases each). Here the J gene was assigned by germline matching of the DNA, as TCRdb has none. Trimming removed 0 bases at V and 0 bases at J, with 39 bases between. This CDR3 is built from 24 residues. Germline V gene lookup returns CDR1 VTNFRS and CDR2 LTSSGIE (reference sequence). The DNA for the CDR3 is TGTGCTGTGGAGGTTCAGAATCCTACCCCGGCCTCGATGGGGGTCTATATGTACACCGATAAACTCATCTTT. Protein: CAVEVQNPTPASMGVYMYTDKLIF.

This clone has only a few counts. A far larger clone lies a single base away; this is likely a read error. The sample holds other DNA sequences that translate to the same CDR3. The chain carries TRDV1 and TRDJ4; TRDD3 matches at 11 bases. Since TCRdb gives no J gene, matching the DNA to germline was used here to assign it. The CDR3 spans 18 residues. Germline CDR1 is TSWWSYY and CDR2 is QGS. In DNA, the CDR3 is TGCGCTCTTGGGGAAAAGATTCAACTGGGGGATAAGGCCAGACCCCTGATCTTT. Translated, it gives CALGEKIQLGDKARPLIF.

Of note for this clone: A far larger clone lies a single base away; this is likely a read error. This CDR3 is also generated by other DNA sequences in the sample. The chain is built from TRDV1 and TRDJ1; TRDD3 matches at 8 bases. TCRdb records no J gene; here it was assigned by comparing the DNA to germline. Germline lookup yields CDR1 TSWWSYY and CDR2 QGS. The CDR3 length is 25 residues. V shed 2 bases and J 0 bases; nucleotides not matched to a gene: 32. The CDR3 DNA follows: TGTGCTCTTGGGGAAGTGGGCCTACACCTGGGGGACGAAGTGAGGAGGCCACTGTACACCGATAAACTCATCTTT. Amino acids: CALGEVGLHLGDEVRRPLYTDKLIF.

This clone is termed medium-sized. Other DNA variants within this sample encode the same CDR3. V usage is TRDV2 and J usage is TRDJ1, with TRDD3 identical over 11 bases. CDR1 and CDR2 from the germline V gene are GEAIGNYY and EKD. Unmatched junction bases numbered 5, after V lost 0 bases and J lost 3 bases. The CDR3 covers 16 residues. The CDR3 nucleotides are TGTGCCTGTGACACCGTGGGGGATACGGAGCCCGATAAACTCATCTTT. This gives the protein CACDTVGDTEPDKLIF.

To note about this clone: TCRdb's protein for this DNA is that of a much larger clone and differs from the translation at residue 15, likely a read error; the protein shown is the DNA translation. CDR3 nucleotides: TGTGCTCTTGGGGAAGGACCCGGCCTATCCTATGGAACGGGTGCCGATAAACTCATCTTT. Translating it yields CALGEGPGLSYGTGADKLIF. This chain joins TRDV1 and TRDJ1; D is possibly TRDD2 (5 bases). TCRdb offers no J gene call, so here the DNA was matched to germline to obtain one. Looked up from germline, CDR1 is TSWWSYY and CDR2 is QGS. Trimming pared 2 bases from V and 3 bases from J, leaving 28 bases between. The CDR3 has 20 amino acids.

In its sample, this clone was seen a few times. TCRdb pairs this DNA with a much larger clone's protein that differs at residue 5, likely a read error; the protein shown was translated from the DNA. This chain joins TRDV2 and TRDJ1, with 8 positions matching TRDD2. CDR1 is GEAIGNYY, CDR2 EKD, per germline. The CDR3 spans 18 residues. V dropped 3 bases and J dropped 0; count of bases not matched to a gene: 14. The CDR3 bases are TGTGCCTGTGACGCCCTACTTCCTACGGACGGAGACACCGATAAACTCATCTTT. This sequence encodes CACDALLPTDGDTDKLIF.

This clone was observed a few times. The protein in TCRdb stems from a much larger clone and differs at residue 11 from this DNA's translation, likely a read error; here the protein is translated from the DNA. CDR3 nucleotide sequence: TGTGCTCTTGGGGGACCCTCCCCCCCCCTACACCCCCCGGGGGATACCGATAAACTCATCTTT. Translation: CALGGPSPPLHPPGDTDKLIF. The chain couples TRDV1 to TRDJ1, with 7 bases identical to TRDD3. Matching the DNA to germline supplied the J gene, which TCRdb does not give. After removal of 4 bases from V and 2 bases from J, the junction contained 25 bases not matched to a gene. The CDR3 is 21 amino acids. From germline, CDR1 is TSWWSYY and CDR2 QGS.

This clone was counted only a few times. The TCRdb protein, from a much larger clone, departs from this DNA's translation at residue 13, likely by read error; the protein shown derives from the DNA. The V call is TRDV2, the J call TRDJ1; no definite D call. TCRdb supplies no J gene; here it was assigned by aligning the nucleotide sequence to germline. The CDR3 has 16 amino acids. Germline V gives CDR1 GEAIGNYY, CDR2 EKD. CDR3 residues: CACDTDSGLGTDELIF. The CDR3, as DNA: TGTGCCTGTGACACCGATTCAGGTTTGGGAACCGATGAACTCATCTTT.

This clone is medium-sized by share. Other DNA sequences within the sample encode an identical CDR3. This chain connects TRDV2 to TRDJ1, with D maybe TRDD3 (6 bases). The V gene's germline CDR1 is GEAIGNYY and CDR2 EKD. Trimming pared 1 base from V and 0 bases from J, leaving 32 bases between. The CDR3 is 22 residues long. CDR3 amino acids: CACDTLRDGGTNTGDYTDKLIF. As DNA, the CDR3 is TGTGCCTGTGACACTTTAAGGGATGGGGGGACCAATACAGGGGACTACACCGATAAACTCATCTTT.